This T cell receptor beta chain is drawn from a study of T cells in Graves' hyperthyroidism and ophthalmopathy. As for the study in general: Peripheral blood draws took place at initial diagnosis, ahead of any treatment.

Amplification of TCR beta CDR3 regions was performed using RNA transcripts as template. Primed by the HTBI set, a first-round RT-PCR was run on the TCR CDR3. TCRdb analysed the multiplex PCR reads with MiXCR anew, one entry per CDR3 protein. The repertoire holds under 350,000 distinct CDR3 sequences, around a fifth seen once, with roughly 52% in the top ten. Disease duration under 2 months; hyperthyroidism patients were aged 18 to 65. This sample holds PBMCs from roughly 10 ml fresh peripheral blood. Trimming stripped 4 bases from V and 5 bases from J, with 16 bases between. The CDR3 totals 15 residues. CDR1 and CDR2 from the germline V gene are SGHNT and YYREEE (reference sequence). Study observations and caveats: In simple terms, a model built on 13 V-J features told ophthalmopathy apart from stable hyperthyroidism.

Remarks on this clonotype: Its antigen is currently unknown.

The chain links TRBV5-4 to TRBJ1-5; D is undetermined. The TCR comes from a woman aged 50 to 60 with Graves' hyperthyroidism. The sequenced sample was blood. CDR3 residues: CASSVRPEVDQPQHF. The DNA for the CDR3 is TGTGCCAGCAGCGTCCGTCCGGAGGTAGATCAGCCCCAGCATTTT.